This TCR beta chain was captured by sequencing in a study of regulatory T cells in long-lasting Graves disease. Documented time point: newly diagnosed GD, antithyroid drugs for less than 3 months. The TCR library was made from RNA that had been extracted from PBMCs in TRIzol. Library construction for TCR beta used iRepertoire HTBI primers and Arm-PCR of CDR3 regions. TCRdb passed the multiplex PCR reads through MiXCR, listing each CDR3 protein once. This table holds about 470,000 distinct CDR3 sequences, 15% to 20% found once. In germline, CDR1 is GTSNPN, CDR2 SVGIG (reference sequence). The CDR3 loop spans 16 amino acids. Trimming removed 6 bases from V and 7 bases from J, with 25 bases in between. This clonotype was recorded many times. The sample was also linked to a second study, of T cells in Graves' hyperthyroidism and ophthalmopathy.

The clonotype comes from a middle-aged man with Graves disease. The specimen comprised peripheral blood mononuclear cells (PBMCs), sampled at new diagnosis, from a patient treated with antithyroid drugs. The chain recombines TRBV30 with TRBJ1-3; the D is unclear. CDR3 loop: CACTLKGTAVGNTIYF. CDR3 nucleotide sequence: TGTGCCTGCACACTCAAGGGCACTGCCGTCGGGAACACCATATATTTT. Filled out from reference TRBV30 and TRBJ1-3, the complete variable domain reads SQTIHQWPATLVQPVGSPLSLECTVEGTSNPNLYWYRQAAGRGLQLLFYSVGIGQISSEVPQNLSASRPQDRQFILSSKKLLLSDSGFYLCACTLKGTAVGNTIYFGEGSWLTVV.